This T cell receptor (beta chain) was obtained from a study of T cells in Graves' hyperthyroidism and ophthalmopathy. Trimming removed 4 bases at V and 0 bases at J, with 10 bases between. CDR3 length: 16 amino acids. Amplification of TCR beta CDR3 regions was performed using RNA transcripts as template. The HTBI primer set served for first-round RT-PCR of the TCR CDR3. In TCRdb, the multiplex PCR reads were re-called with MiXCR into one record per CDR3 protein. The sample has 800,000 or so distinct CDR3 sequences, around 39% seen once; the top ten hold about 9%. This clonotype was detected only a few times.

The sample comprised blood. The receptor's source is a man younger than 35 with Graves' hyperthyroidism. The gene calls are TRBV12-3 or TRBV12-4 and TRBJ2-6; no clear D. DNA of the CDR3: TGTGCCAGCAGTTACGTAGGGAACTCTGGGGCCAACGTCCTGACTTTC. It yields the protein CASSYVGNSGANVLTF.